This TCR beta chain appears in the sequencing data of a study of glioma-infiltrating T cells after dendritic cell vaccination. Trimming took off 10 bases at V and 0 bases at J, with 16 bases between the two ends. Germline values: CDR1 LNHDA, CDR2 SQIVND (reference sequence). This CDR3 contains 16 residues. The PCR used 60 V beta and 13 J beta primers. Measured with immunoSEQ multiplex PCR; TCRdb has only the in-frame clones, and not every one. This sample has roughly 100,000 clones, with roughly 79% found just once. Fresh-frozen tumor tissue and more than two years of survival data were available for all. Findings and limits, study-wide: Higher TCR clonality did not directly relate to longer survival.

A remark on this clone: Its antigen is still unknown.

The sequencing here drew on blood, taken before dendritic cell vaccination. The source of this sequence is a human donor with glioblastoma. This rearrangement joins TRBV19 to TRBJ1-6, with D maybe TRBD1 (6 bases). In nucleotides, the CDR3 is TGTGCCACCTCGGACAGTCCGAGCTCCTATAATTCACCCCTCCACTTT. It yields the protein CATSDSPSSYNSPLHF. Full variable domain (missing parts from reference TRBV19 and TRBJ1-6): DGGITQSPKYLFRKEGQNVTLSCEQNLNHDAMYWYRQDPGQGLRLIYYSQIVNDFQKGDIAEGYSVSREKKESFPLTVTSAQKNPTAFYLCATSDSPSSYNSPLHFGNGTRLTVT.